This T cell receptor beta chain was obtained from a study of blood T cell repertoires in COVID-19. Background on the study: The United States, Italy and Spain provided the acute and convalescent COVID-19 samples. T cells, B-cell-depleted T cells, or PBMCs provided the cDNA or gDNA that served as material.

In the study's own analysis: Reference gene primer amplification yielded estimated nucleated cell counts. Assay: immunoSEQ multiplex PCR; the TCRdb copy retains only in-frame clones and omits some. That table supplies the V and J calls and clone size; D and trimming were determined from the DNA. This repertoire shows about 170,000 clones, 84% found once; its top ten account for about 2.7%. Germline values: CDR1 LNHDA, CDR2 SQIVND (reference sequence). V shed 0 bases, J shed 1 base, and the junction held 9 bases outside the gene matches. The CDR3 is 18 amino acids. The chain employs TRBV19 and TRBJ1-5; 7 nucleotides match TRBD1. Material: peripheral blood. The sequence was obtained from a human donor with acute or convalescent COVID-19. The donor label of this sample is uncertain. CDR3 protein: CASSIDRGTGVSNQPQHF. DNA for the CDR3: TGTGCCAGTAGTATAGATCGAGGCACAGGGGTAAGCAATCAGCCCCAGCATTTT.